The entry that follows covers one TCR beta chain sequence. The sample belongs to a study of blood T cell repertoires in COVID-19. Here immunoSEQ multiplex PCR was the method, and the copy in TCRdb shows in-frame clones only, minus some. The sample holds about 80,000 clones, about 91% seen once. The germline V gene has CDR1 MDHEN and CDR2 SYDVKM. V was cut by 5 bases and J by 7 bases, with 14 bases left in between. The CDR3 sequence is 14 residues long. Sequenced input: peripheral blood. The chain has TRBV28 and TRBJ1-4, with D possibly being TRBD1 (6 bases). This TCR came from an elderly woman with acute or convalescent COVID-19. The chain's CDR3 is CASSSTGTVEKLFF. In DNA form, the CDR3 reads TGTGCCAGCAGTAGTACAGGGACCGTTGAAAAACTGTTTTTT.